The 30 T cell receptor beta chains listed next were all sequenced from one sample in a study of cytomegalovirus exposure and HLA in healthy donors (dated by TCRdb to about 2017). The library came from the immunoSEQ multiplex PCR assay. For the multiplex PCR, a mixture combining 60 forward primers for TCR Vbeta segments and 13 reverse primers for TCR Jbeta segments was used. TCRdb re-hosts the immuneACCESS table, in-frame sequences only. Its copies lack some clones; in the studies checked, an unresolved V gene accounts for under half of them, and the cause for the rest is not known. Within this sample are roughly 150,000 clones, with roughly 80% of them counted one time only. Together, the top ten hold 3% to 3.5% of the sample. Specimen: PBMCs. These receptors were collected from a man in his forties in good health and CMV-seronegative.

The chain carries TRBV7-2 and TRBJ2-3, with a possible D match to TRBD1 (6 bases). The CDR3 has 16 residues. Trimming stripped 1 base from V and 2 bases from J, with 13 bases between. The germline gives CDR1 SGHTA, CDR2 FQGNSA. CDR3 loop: CASSLVGRGLTDTQYF. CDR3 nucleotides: TGTGCCAGCAGCTTAGTTGGCAGGGGCCTCACAGATACGCAGTATTTT.

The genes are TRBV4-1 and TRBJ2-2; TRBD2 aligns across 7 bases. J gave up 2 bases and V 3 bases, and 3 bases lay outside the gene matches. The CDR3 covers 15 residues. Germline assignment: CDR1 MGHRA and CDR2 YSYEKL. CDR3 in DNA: TGCGCCAGCAGCCACCTAGCGGCCAACACCGGGGAGCTGTTTTTT. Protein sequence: CASSHLAANTGELFF.

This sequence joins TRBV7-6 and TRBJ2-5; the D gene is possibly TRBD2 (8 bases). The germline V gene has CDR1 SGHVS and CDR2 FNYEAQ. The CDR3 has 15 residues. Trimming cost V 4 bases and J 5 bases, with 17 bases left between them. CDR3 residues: CASSSGTRGLETQYF. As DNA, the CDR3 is TGTGCCAGCAGCTCAGGGACTAGGGGGCTGGAGACCCAGTACTTC.

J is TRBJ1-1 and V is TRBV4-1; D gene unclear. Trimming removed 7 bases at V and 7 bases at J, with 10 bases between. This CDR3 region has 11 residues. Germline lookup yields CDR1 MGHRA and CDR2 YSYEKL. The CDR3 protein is CASIESGEAFF. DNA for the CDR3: TGCGCCAGCATCGAAAGCGGTGAAGCTTTCTTT.

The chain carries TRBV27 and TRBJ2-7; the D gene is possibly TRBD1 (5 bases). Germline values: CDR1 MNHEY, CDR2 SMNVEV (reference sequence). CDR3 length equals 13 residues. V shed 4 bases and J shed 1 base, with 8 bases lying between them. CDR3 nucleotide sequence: TGTGCCAGCAGTTCCGCAGGGTCCTACGAGCAGTACTTC. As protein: CASSSAGSYEQYF.

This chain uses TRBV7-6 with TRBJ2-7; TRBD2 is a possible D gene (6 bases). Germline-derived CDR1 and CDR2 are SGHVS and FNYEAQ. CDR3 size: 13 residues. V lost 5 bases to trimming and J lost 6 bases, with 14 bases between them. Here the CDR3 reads CASSIHTGVEQYF. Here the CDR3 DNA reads TGTGCCAGCAGCATACATACGGGGGTCGAGCAGTACTTC.

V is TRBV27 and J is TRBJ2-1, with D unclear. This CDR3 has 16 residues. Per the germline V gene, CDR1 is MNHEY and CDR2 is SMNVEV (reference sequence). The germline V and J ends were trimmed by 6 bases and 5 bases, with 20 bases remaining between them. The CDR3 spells CASRVMILRIHNEQFF. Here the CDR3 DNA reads TGTGCCAGCAGAGTGATGATACTACGGATACACAATGAGCAGTTCTTC.

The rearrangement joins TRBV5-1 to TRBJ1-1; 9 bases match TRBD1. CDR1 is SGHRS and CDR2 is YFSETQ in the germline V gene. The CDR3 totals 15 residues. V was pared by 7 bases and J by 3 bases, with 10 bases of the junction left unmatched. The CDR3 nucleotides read TGCGCCAGCGGCTCAACAGGGGGCGTAGACACTGAAGCTTTCTTT. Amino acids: CASGSTGGVDTEAFF. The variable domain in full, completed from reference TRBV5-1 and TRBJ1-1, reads KAGVTQTPRYLIKTRGQQVTLSCSPISGHRSVSWYQQTPGQGLQFLFEYFSETQRNKGNFPGRFSGRQFSNSRSEMNVSTLELGDSALYLCASGSTGGVDTEAFFGQGTRLTVV.

The chain's CDR3 is CASSTTGGSNEKLFF. The CDR3 nucleotides read TGTGCCAGCAGTACCACAGGGGGATCTAATGAAAAACTGTTTTTT. This sequence joins TRBV6-4 and TRBJ1-4; 8 bases line up with TRBD1. V shed 5 bases and J 3 bases; nucleotides not matched to a gene: 5. This CDR3 spans 15 amino acids. Germline assignment: CDR1 MRHNA and CDR2 SNTAGT.

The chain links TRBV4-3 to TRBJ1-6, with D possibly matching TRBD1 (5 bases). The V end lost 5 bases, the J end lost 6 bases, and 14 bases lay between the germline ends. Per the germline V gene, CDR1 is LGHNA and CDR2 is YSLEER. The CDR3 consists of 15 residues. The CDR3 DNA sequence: TGCGCCAGCAGCATTCTTATTAGGGGTAATTCACCCCTCCACTTT. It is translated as CASSILIRGNSPLHF.

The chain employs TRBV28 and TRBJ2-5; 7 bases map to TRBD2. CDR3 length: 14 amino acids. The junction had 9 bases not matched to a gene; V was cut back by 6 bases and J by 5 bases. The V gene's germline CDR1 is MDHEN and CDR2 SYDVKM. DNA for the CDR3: TGTGCCAGCAGAGAGGGCGGGAGCGGGGAGACCCAGTACTTC. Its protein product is CASREGGSGETQYF.

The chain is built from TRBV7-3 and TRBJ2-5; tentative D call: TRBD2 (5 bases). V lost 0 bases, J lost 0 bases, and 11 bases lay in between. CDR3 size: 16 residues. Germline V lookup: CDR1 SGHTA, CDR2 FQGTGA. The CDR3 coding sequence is TGTGCCAGCAGCTTAACGGCGGGCGGAAACCAAGAGACCCAGTACTTC. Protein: CASSLTAGGNQETQYF.

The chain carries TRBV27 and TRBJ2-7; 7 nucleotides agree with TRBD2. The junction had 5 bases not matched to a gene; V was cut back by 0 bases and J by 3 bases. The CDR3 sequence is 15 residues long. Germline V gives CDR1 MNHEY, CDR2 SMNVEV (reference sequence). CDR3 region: CASSLSGGEGYEQYF. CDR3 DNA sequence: TGTGCCAGCAGTTTATCGGGCGGGGAGGGCTACGAGCAGTACTTC.

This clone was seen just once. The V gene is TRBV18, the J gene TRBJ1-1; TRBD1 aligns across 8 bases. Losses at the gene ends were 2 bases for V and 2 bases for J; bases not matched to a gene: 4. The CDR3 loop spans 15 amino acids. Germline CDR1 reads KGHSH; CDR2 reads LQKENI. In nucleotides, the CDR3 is TGTGCCAGCTCACCAGCAGGGGGCCAAAACACTGAAGCTTTCTTT. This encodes CASSPAGGQNTEAFF.

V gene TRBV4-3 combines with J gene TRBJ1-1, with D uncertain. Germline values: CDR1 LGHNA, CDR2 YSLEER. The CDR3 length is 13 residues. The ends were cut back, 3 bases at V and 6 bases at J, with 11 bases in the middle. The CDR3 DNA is TGCGCCAGCAGCCACCGAGCCTCGGCTGAAGCTTTCTTT. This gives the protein CASSHRASAEAFF.

The CDR3: CASSTGLAGSQETQYF. CDR3 DNA: TGTGCCAGCAGTACCGGACTAGCGGGGTCCCAAGAGACCCAGTACTTC. The rearrangement uses TRBV2 and TRBJ2-5; 12 nucleotides line up with TRBD2. Per germline, CDR1 SNHLY and CDR2 FYNNEI. Trimming removed 5 bases from V and 1 base from J; junction bases left unmatched: 5. The length of the CDR3 is 16 residues.

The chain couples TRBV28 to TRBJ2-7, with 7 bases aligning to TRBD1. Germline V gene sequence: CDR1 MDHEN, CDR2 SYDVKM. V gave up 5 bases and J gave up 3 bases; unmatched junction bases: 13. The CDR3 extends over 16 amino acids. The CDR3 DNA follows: TGTGCCAGCAGTATGTCGGGACAGCAAAACCTCTACGAGCAGTACTTC. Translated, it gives CASSMSGQQNLYEQYF.

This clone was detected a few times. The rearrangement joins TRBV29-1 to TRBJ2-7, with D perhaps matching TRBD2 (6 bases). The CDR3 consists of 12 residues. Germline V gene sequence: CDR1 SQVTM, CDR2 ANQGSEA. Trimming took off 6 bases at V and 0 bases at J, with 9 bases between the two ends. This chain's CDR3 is CSVVADSYEQYF. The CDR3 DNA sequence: TGCAGCGTAGTAGCGGACTCCTACGAGCAGTACTTC.

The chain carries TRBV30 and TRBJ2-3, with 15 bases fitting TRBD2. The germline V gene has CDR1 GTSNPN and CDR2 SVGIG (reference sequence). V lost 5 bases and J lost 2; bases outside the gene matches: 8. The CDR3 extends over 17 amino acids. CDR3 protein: CAWGWTSGGALTDTQYF. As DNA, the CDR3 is TGTGCCTGGGGATGGACTAGCGGGGGGGCCCTCACAGATACGCAGTATTTT.

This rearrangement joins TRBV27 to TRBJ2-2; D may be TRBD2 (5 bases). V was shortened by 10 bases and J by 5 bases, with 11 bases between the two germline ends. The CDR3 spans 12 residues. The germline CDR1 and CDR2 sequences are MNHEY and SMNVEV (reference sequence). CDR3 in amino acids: CAIEGNTGELFF. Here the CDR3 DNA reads TGTGCCATCGAGGGAAATACCGGGGAGCTGTTTTTT.

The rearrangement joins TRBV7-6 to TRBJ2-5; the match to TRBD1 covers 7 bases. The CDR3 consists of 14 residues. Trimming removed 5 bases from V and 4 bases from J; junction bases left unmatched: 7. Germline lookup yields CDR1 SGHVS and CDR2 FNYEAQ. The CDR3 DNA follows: TGTGCCAGCAGCGTAATGACAGGGACAGAGACCCAGTACTTC. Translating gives CASSVMTGTETQYF.

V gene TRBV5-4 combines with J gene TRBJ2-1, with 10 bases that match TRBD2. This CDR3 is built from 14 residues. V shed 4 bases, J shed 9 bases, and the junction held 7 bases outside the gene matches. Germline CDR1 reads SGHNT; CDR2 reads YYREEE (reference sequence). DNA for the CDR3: TGTGCCAGCAGCCGAAGCGGGGGGGGAGGTGAGCAGTTCTTC. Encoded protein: CASSRSGGGGEQFF.

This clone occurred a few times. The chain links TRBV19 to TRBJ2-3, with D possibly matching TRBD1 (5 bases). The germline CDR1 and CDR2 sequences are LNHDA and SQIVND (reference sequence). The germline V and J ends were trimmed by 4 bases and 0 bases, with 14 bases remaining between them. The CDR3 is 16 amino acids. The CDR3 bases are TGTGCCAGTAGTACCCAGGGAATATATAGCACAGATACGCAGTATTTT. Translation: CASSTQGIYSTDTQYF. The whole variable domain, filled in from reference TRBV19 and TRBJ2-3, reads DGGITQSPKYLFRKEGQNVTLSCEQNLNHDAMYWYRQDPGQGLRLIYYSQIVNDFQKGDIAEGYSVSREKKESFPLTVTSAQKNPTAFYLCASSTQGIYSTDTQYFGPGTRLTVL.

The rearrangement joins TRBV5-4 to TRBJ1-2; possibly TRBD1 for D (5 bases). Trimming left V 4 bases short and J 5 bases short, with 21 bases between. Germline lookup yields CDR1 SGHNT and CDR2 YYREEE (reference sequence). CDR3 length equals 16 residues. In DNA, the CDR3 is TGTGCCAGCAGCGGAATGACGCGGGGCCGGGGGTATGGCTACACCTTC. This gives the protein CASSGMTRGRGYGYTF.

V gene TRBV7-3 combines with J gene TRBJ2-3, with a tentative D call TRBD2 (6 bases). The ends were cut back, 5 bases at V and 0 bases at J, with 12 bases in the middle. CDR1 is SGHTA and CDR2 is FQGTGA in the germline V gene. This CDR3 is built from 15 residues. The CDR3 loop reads CASSLGGTSTDTQYF. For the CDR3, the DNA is TGTGCCAGCAGCCTCGGGGGTACTAGCACAGATACGCAGTATTTT. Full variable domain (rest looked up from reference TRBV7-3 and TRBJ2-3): GAGVSQTPSNKVTEKGKYVELRCDPISGHTALYWYRQSLGQGPEFLIYFQGTGAADDSGLPNDRFFAVRPEGSVSTLKIQRTERGDSAVYLCASSLGGTSTDTQYFGPGTRLTVL.

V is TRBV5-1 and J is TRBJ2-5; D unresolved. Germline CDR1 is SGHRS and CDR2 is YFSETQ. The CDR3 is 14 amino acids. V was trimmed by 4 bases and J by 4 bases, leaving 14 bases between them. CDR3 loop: CASSLSDSRETQYF. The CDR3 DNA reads TGCGCCAGCAGCCTCTCCGACTCAAGAGAGACCCAGTACTTC.

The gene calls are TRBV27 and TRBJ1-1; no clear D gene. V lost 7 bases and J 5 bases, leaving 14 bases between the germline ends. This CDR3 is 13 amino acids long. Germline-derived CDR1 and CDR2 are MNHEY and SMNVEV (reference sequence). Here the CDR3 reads CASTEGAGTEAFF. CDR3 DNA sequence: TGTGCCAGCACTGAGGGCGCGGGAACTGAAGCTTTCTTT.

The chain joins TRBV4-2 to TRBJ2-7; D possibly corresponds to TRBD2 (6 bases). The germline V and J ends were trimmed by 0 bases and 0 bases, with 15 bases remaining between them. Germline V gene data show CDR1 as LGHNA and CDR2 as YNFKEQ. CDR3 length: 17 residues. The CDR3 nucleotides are TGTGCCAGCAGCCAAGATAATAGGGGACTTTCCTCCTACGAGCAGTACTTC. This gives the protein CASSQDNRGLSSYEQYF.

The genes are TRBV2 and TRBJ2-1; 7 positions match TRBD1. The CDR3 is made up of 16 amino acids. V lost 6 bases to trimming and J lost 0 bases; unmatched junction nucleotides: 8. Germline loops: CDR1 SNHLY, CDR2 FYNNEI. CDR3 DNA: TGTGCCAGCAGAGGGACCGGGACAGCCTCCTACAATGAGCAGTTCTTC. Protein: CASRGTGTASYNEQFF. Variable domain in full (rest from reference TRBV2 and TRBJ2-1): EPEVTQTPSHQVTQMGQEVILRCVPISNHLYFYWYRQILGQKVEFLVSFYNNEISEKSEIFDDQFSVERPDGSNFTLKIRSTKLEDSAMYFCASRGTGTASYNEQFFGPGTRLTVL.

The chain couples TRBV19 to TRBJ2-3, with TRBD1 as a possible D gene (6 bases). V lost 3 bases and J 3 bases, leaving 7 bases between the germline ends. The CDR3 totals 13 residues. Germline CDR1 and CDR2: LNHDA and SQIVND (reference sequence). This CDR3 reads CASSMQGTDTQYF. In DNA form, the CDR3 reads TGTGCCAGTAGTATGCAGGGGACAGATACGCAGTATTTT.